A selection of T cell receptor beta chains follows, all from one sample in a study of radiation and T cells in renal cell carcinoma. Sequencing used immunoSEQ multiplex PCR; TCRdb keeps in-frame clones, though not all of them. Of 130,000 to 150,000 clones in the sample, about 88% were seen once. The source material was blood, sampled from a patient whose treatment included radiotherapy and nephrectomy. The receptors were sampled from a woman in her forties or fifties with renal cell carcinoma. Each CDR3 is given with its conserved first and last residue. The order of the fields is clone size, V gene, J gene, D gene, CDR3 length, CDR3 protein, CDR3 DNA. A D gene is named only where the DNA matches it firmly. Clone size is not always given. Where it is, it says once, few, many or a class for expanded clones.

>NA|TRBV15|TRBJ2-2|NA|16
CATSRGKRGGTGELFF
TGTGCCACCAGCAGAGGGAAAAGGGGAGGAACCGGGGAGCTGTTTTTT
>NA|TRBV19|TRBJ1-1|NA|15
CASSIDRETNTEAFF
TGTGCCAGTAGTATAGATCGGGAAACGAACACTGAAGCTTTCTTT
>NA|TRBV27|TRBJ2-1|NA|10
CASSLGEQFF
TGTGCCAGCAGTCTTGGTGAGCAGTTCTTC
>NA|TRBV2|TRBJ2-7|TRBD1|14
CASSLLGQGYEQYF
TGTGCCAGCAGTCTACTCGGACAGGGCTACGAGCAGTACTTC
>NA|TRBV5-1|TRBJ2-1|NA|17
CASSWRVGADNYNEQFF
TGCGCCAGCAGCTGGAGGGTAGGAGCGGATAATTACAATGAGCAGTTCTTC
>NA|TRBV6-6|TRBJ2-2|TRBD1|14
CASRDRVGDGELFF
TGTGCCAGCAGAGACAGGGTCGGGGACGGGGAGCTGTTTTTT
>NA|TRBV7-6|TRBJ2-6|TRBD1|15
CASSAGTGPTNVLTF
TGTGCCAGCAGCGCAGGGACAGGGCCAACCAACGTCCTGACTTTC
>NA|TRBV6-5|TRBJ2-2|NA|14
CASSPGLNTGELFF
TGTGCCAGCAGTCCGGGACTGAACACCGGGGAGCTGTTTTTT
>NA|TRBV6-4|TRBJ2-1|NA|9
CAPGHEQFF
TGTGCCCCGGGGCATGAGCAGTTCTTC
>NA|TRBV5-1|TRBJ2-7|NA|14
CASTPTGNSYEQYF
TGCGCCAGCACCCCGACAGGTAACTCCTACGAGCAGTACTTC
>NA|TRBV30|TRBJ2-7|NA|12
CAWNLQSYEQYF
TGTGCCTGGAACCTACAGTCCTACGAGCAGTACTTC
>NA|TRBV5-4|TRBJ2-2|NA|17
CASSSRGGGYNTGELFF
TGTGCCAGCAGCTCACGTGGGGGAGGTTACAACACCGGGGAGCTGTTTTTT
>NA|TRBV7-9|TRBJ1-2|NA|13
CASSLALSDGYTF
TGTGCCAGCAGCTTAGCGCTAAGCGATGGCTACACCTTC
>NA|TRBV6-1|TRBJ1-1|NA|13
CATKDGGGTEAFF
TGTGCCACTAAAGACGGAGGGGGAACTGAAGCTTTCTTT
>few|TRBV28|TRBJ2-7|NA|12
CASSLGSYEQYF
TGTGCCAGCAGTTTAGGCTCCTACGAGCAGTACTTC
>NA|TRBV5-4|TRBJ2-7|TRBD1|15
CASSQQGASSYEQYF
TGTGCCAGCAGCCAACAGGGGGCTTCGTCCTACGAGCAGTACTTC
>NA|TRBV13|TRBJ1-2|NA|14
CASSLQGFIHGYTF
TGTGCCAGCAGCTTGCAGGGGTTCATCCATGGCTACACCTTC
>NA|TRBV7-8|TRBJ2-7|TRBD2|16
CASSAAGGRSSYEQYF
TGTGCCAGCAGCGCGGCGGGGGGACGGAGCTCCTACGAGCAGTACTTC
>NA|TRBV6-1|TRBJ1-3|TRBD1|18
CASSADRGPIFTPNTIYF
TGTGCCAGCAGTGCCGACAGGGGGCCAATCTTCACGCCAAACACCATATATTTT
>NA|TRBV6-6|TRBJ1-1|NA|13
CASSQQWNTEAFF
TGTGCCAGCAGTCAACAGTGGAACACTGAAGCTTTCTTT